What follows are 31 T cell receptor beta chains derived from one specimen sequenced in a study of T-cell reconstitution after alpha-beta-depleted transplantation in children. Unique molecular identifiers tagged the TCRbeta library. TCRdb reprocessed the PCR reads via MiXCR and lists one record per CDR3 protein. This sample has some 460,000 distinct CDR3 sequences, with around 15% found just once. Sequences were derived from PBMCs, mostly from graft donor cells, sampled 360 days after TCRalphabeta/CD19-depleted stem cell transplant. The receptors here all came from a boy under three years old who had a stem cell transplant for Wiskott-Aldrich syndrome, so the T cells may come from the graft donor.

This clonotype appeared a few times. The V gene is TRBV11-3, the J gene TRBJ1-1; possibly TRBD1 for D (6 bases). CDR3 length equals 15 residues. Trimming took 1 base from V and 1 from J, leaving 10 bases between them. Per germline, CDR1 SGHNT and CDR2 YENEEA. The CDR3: CASSLVVRGNTEAFF. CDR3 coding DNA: TGTGCCAGCAGCTTAGTTGTCAGGGGGAACACTGAAGCTTTCTTT.

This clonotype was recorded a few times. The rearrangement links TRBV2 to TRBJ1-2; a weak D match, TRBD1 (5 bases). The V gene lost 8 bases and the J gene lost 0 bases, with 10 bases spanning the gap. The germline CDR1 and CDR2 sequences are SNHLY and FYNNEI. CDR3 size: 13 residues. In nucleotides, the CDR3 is TGTGCCAGCGGGACGTTAGCTAACTATGGCTACACCTTC. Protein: CASGTLANYGYTF.

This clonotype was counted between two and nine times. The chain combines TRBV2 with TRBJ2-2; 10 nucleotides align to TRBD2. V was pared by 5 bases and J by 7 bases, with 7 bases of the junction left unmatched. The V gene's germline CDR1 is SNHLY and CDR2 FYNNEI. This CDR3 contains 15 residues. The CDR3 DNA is TGTGCCAGCAGTATGAGCGGGGGGGCGATCGGGGAGCTGTTTTTT. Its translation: CASSMSGGAIGELFF. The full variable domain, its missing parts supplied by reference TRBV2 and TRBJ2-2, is EPEVTQTPSHQVTQMGQEVILRCVPISNHLYFYWYRQILGQKVEFLVSFYNNEISEKSEIFDDQFSVERPDGSNFTLKIRSTKLEDSAMYFCASSMSGGAIGELFFGEGSRLTVL.

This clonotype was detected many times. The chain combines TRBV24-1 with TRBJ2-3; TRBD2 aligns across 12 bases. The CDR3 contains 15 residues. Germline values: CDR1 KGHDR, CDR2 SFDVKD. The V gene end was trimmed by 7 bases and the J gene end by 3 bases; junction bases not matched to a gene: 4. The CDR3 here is CATSPGLAGTDTQYF. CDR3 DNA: TGTGCCACCAGCCCCGGACTAGCGGGAACAGATACGCAGTATTTT.

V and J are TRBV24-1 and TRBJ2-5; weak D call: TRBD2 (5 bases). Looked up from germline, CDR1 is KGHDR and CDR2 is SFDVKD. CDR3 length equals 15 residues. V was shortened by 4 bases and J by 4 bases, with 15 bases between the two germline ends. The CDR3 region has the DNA TGTGCCACCAGTGAAGAGACCGACTATATAGAGACCCAGTACTTC. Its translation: CATSEETDYIETQYF.

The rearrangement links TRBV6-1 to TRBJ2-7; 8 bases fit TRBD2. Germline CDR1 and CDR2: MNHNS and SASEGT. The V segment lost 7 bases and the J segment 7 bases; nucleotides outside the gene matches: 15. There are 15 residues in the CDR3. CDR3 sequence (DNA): TGTGCCAGCACCCCCTCGGGACTAGTTTTGAGGGAGCAGTACTTC. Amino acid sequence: CASTPSGLVLREQYF.

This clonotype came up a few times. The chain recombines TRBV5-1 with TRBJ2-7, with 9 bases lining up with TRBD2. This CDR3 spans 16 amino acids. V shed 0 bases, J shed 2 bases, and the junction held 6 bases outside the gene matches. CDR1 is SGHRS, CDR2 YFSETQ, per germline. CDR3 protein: CASSLGLAVTAYEQYF. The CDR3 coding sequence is TGCGCCAGCAGCTTGGGACTAGCGGTAACTGCCTACGAGCAGTACTTC.

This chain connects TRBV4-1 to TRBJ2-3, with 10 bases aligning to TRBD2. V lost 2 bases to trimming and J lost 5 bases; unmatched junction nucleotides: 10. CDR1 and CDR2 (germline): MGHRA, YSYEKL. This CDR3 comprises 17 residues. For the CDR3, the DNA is TGCGCCAGCAGCCAAATCGGAGCGGGAGGGCCGGTAGATACGCAGTATTTT. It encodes CASSQIGAGGPVDTQYF.

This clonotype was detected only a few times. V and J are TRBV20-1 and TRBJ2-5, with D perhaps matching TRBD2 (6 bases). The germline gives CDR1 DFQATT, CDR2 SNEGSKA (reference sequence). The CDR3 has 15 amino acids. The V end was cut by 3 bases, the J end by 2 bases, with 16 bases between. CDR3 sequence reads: CSASFRTSPQETQYF. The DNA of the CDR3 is TGCAGTGCTAGCTTCCGTACTAGCCCACAAGAGACCCAGTACTTC.

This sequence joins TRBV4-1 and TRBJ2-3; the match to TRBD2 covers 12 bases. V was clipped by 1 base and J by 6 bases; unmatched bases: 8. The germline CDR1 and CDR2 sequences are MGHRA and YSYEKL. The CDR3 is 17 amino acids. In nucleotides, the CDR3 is TGCGCCAGCAGCCAAGTCTCTAGCGGGGGGGCCAAGGATACGCAGTATTTT. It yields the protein CASSQVSSGGAKDTQYF.

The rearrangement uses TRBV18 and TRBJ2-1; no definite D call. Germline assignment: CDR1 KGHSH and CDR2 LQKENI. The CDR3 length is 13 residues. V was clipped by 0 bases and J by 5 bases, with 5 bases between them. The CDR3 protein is CASSPPPDNEQFF. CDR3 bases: TGTGCCAGCTCACCACCCCCTGACAATGAGCAGTTCTTC.

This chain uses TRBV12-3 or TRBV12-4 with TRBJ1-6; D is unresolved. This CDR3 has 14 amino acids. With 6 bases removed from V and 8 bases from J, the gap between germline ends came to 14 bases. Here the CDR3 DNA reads TGTGCCAGCAGCCGTTTGGGGTATCATTCACCCCTCCACTTT. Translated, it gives CASSRLGYHSPLHF.

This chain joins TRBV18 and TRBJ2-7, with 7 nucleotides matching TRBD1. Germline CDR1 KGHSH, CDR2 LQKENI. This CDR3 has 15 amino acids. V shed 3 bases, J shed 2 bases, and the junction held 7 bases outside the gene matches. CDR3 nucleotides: TGTGCCAGCTCACCTCCTTTAACAGGGGCCTACGAGCAGTACTTC. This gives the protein CASSPPLTGAYEQYF. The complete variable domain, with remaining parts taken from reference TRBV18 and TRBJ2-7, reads NAGVMQNPRHLVRRRGQEARLRCSPMKGHSHVYWYRQLPEEGLKFMVYLQKENIIDESGMPKERFSAEFPKEGPSILRIQQVVRGDSAAYFCASSPPLTGAYEQYFGPGTRLTVT.

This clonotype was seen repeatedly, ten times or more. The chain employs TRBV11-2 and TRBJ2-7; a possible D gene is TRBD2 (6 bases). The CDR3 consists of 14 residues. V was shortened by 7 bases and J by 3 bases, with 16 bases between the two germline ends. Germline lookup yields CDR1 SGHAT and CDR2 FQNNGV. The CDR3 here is CASTFYGGGYEQYF. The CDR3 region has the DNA TGTGCCAGCACCTTTTATGGGGGAGGCTACGAGCAGTACTTC.

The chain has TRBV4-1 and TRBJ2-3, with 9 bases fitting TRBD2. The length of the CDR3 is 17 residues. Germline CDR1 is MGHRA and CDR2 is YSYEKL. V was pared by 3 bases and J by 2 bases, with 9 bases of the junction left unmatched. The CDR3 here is CASSHSSSGGSTDTQYF. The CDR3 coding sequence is TGCGCCAGCAGCCACTCGAGTAGCGGGGGTTCCACAGATACGCAGTATTTT.

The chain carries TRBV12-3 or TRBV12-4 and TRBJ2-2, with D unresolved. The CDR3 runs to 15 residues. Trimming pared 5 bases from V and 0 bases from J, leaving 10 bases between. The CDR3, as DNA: TGTGCCAGCAGTGTTCTAGTTTCGAACACCGGGGAGCTGTTTTTT. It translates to CASSVLVSNTGELFF.

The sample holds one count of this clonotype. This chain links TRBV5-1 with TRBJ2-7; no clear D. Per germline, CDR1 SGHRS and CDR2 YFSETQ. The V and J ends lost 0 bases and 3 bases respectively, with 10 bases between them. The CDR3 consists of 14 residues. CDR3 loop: CASSLGLRNYEQYF. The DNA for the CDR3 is TGCGCCAGCAGCTTGGGTCTCCGAAACTACGAGCAGTACTTC.

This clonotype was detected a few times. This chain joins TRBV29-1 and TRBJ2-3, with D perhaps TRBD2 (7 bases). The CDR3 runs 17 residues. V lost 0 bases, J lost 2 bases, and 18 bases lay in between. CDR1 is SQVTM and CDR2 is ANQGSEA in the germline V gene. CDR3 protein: CSVEDPWGGSNTDTQYF. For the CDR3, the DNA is TGCAGCGTTGAAGATCCCTGGGGGGGCTCTAACACAGATACGCAGTATTTT.

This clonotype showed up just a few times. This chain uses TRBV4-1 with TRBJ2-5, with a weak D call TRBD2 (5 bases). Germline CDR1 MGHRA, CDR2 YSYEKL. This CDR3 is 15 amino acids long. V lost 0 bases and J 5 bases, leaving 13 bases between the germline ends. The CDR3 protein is CASSQERARRETQYF. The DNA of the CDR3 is TGCGCCAGCAGCCAAGAACGAGCCAGGAGGGAGACCCAGTACTTC.

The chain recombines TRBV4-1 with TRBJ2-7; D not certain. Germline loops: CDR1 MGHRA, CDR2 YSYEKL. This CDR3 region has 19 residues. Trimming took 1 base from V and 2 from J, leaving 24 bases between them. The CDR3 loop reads CASSQGFGGPGSIPYEQYF. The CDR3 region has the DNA TGCGCCAGCAGCCAAGGATTTGGTGGTCCGGGTAGTATCCCCTACGAGCAGTACTTC.

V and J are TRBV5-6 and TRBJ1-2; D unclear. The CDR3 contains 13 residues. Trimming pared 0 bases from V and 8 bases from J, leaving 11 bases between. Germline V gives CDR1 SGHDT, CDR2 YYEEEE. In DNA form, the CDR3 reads TGTGCCAGCAGCTTGGAGGGAAGAAGGGGCTACACCTTC. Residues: CASSLEGRRGYTF.

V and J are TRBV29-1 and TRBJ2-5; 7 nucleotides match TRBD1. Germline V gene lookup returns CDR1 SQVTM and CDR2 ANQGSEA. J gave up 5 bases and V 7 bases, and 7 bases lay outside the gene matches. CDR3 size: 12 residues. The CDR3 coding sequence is TGCAGCGCCGGGGACAGATTGGAGACCCAGTACTTC. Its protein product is CSAGDRLETQYF. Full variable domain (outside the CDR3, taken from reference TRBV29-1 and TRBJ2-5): SAVISQKPSRDICQRGTSLTIQCQVDSQVTMMFWYRQQPGQSLTLIATANQGSEATYESGFVIDKFPISRPNLTFSTLTVSNMSPEDSSIYLCSAGDRLETQYFGPGTRLLVL.

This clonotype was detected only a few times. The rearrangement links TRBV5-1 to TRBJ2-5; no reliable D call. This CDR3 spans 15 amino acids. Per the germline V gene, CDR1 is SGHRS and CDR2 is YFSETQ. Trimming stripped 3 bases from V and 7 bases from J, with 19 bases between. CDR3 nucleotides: TGCGCCAGCAGCTCAAATACCGGGTCTCAGGCGACCCAGTACTTC. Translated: CASSSNTGSQATQYF.

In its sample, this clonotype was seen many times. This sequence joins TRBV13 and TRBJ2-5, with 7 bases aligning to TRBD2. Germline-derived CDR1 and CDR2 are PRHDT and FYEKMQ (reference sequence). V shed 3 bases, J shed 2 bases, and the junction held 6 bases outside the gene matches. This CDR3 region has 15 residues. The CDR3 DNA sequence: TGTGCCAGCAGCTTGTGGGACTACAAGCAAGAGACCCAGTACTTC. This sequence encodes CASSLWDYKQETQYF.

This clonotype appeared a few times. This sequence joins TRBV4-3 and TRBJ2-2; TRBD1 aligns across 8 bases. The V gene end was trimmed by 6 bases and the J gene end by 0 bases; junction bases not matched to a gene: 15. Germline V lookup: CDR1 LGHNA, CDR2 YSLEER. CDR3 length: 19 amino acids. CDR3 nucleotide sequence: TGCGCCAGCAGGCACCCACTTAATCCGACAGGGGCGAACACCGGGGAGCTGTTTTTT. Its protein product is CASRHPLNPTGANTGELFF.

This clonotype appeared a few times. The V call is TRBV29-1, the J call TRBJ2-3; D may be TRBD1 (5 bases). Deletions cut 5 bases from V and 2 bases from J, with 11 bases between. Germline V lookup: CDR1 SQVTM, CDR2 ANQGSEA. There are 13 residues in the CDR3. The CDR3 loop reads CSVRTLHTDTQYF. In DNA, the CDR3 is TGCAGCGTTAGGACATTACACACAGATACGCAGTATTTT.

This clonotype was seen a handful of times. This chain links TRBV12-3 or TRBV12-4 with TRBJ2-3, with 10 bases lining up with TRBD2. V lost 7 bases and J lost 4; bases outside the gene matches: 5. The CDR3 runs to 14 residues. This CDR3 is CASNKAGGPDTQYF. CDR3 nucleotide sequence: TGTGCCAGCAACAAAGCGGGAGGGCCAGATACGCAGTATTTT.

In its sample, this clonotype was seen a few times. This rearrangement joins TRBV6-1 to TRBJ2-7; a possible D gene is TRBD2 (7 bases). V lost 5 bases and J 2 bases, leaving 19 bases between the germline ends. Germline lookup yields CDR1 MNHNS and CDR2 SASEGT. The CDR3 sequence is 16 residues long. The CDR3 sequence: CASSTALGGGAYEQYF. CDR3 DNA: TGTGCCAGCAGTACGGCCTTGGGGGGGGGCGCCTACGAGCAGTACTTC.

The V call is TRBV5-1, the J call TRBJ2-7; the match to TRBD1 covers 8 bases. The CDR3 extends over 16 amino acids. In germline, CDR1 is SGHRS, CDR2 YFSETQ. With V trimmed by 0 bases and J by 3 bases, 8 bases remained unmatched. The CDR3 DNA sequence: TGCGCCAGCAGCTTGGCCAGTGACAGGGGTTTCTACGAGCAGTACTTC. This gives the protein CASSLASDRGFYEQYF.

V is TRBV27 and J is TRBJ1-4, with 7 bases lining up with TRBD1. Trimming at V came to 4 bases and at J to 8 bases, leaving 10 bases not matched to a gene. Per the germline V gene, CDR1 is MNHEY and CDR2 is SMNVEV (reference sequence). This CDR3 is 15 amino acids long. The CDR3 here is CASSSTGAGSEKLFF. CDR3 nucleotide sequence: TGTGCCAGCAGTTCTACAGGGGCGGGATCCGAAAAACTGTTTTTT.

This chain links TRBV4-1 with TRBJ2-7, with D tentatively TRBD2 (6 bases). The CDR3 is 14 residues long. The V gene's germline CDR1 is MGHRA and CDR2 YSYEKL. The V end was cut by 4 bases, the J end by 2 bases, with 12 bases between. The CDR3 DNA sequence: TGCGCCAGCAGCCGACCCGGACTAACCTACGAGCAGTACTTC. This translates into CASSRPGLTYEQYF.